The 3 T cell receptor beta chains below were found in one sample sequenced in a study of molecular identifiers for immune sequencing clone quantification. TCRdb ran MiXCR on the PCR reads and lists one entry per CDR3 protein. The profile covers approximately 550,000 distinct CDR3 sequences, with around 23% appearing a single time and around 0.76% taken by the ten largest. Material for sequencing was naive CD8+ T cells from blood, with Jurkat cell RNA spiked in. Subset indicated: FACS-sorted CD8+CD4-CCR7+CD45RA+ naive T cells. These TCRs come from a human donor in good health. Some libraries in this study had Jurkat cell RNA spiked in.

The rearrangement joins TRBV27 to TRBJ2-5; D gene uncertain. Germline-derived CDR1 and CDR2 are MNHEY and SMNVEV (reference sequence). Deletions cut 1 base from V and 4 bases from J, with 7 bases between. This CDR3 region has 13 residues. CDR3 sequence reads: CASSLYWGETQYF. The CDR3 nucleotides are TGTGCCAGCAGTTTATATTGGGGAGAGACCCAGTACTTC.

The rearrangement links TRBV25-1 to TRBJ2-3; 8 bases match TRBD2. This CDR3 region has 15 residues. V was clipped by 0 bases and J by 10 bases; unmatched bases: 9. The germline gives CDR1 MGHDK, CDR2 SYGVNS. CDR3 sequence (DNA): TGTGCCAGCAGTGAATATGCGGGGGGCCAAGGTGCGCAGTATTTT. Translating it yields CASSEYAGGQGAQYF.

This clonotype has at least ten counts. The chain has TRBV18 and TRBJ2-3; D perhaps matches TRBD2 (6 bases). CDR1 is KGHSH, CDR2 LQKENI, per germline. The CDR3 length is 16 residues. Trimming cost V 0 bases and J 2 bases, with 12 bases left between them. The CDR3, as DNA: TGTGCCAGCTCACCACCGGGTAGCGGCTACACAGATACGCAGTATTTT. Translating it yields CASSPPGSGYTDTQYF.